This is a list of T cell receptor beta chains from one sample in a study of cytomegalovirus exposure and HLA in healthy donors. Some clones are missing from TCRdb's copy, which holds only in-frame ones; the method was immunoSEQ multiplex PCR. The sample records some 120,000 clones, roughly four fifths being singletons. Material for sequencing was PBMCs. These receptors were taken from a woman aged 40 to 50 in good health and CMV-seronegative. Both conserved end residues are part of each CDR3. D genes are given only for firm matches. A clone size is listed for some rows: how often the clone was seen (once, few, many), or a class if it is expanded.

d_call	v_call	j_call	clone_size	cdr3_nt	cdr3_aa
.	TRBV28	TRBJ2-6	.	TGTGCCAGCAGTTTAGTGGGCAGCTCTGGGGCCAACGTCCTGACTTTC	CASSLVGSSGANVLTF
TRBD1	TRBV9	TRBJ1-5	few	TGTGCCAGCAGCGTAGACCCTGACAGGGTTGATCAGCCCCAGCATTTT	CASSVDPDRVDQPQHF
TRBD1	TRBV5-6	TRBJ1-1	.	TGTGCCAGCAGCTTGGCTAGGACAGGGACGAGCACTGAAGCTTTCTTT	CASSLARTGTSTEAFF
.	TRBV11-2	TRBJ2-5	once	TGTGCCAGCAGCTTAGATCGGTCAGAGACCCAGTACTTC	CASSLDRSETQYF
TRBD1	TRBV10-2	TRBJ1-2	.	TGCGCCAGCAGCCCTACCGGGACAGGGATCTATGGCTACACCTTC	CASSPTGTGIYGYTF
.	TRBV27	TRBJ2-7	.	TGTGCCAGCAGTATAAACGCCGGGACTTACAGCTCCTACGAGCAGTACTTC	CASSINAGTYSSYEQYF
TRBD2	TRBV7-2	TRBJ2-1	.	TGTGCCAGCAGCTCTAGCGGGAGTAACAATGAGCAGTTCTTC	CASSSSGSNNEQFF
TRBD2	TRBV7-9	TRBJ2-1	.	TGTGCCAGCAGCCCGGGACTATCTGATGAGCAGTTCTTC	CASSPGLSDEQFF
TRBD1	TRBV28	TRBJ1-2	once	TGTGCCAGCAGTGACAGGGTCGGTATCTATGGCTACACCTTC	CASSDRVGIYGYTF
.	TRBV6-1	TRBJ2-5	few	TGTGCCAGCAGTGAAGACAGGGTACAAGAGACCCAGTACTTC	CASSEDRVQETQYF
TRBD1	TRBV6-5	TRBJ2-1	.	TGTGCCAGCAAATTCACAGGGGACCCCTACAATGAGCAGTTCTTC	CASKFTGDPYNEQFF
.	TRBV28	TRBJ1-1	.	TGTGCCAGCAGGCCTGACAGGTTGCGGACTGAAGCTTTCTTT	CASRPDRLRTEAFF
.	TRBV2	TRBJ1-1	once	TGTGCCAGCAGTAGACGACAGAACACTGAAGCTTTCTTT	CASSRRQNTEAFF
.	TRBV11-2	TRBJ2-2	.	TGTGCCAGCAGCTGGGGCCTGAGCGGGTCCGGGGAGCTGTTTTTT	CASSWGLSGSGELFF
TRBD2	TRBV4-1	TRBJ2-3	.	TGCGCCAGCAGCCAGGGACTAGCGGAGAGGGGTACGCAGTATTTT	CASSQGLAERGTQYF
.	TRBV6-4	TRBJ1-1	.	TGTGCCAGCAGTGACCAAGGGGGCACTGAAGCTTTCTTT	CASSDQGGTEAFF
.	TRBV19	TRBJ2-7	.	TGTGCCAGTAGTATTGATCTAGCCGGGGAGCAGTACTTC	CASSIDLAGEQYF
.	TRBV28	TRBJ1-4	few	TGTGCCAGCAGTTCTCCTAGGTTCAGCGAAAAACTGTTTTTT	CASSSPRFSEKLFF
.	TRBV2	TRBJ1-2	.	TGTGCCAGCAGTGCAAGGGGCTCTGGCTACACCTTC	CASSARGSGYTF
TRBD1	TRBV5-5	TRBJ2-7	.	TGTGCCAGCAGCTCGTCGGGTGGACAGGGGATCGAGCAGTACTTC	CASSSSGGQGIEQYF
TRBD1	TRBV5-1	TRBJ2-5	once	TGCGCCAGCAGCTTGGACAGGGGCTCCTCGGGGGAGACCCAGTACTTC	CASSLDRGSSGETQYF
.	TRBV7-9	TRBJ2-7	.	TGTGCCAGCAGCTTATTCGGGACTTACGAGCAGTACTTC	CASSLFGTYEQYF
.	TRBV5-8	TRBJ2-1	.	TGTGCCAGCAGCTTTGCATTAGCGACAGGCTCAAAGGGCGAGCAGTTCTTC	CASSFALATGSKGEQFF
.	TRBV15	TRBJ1-2	.	TGTGCCACCAGCAGAGGGGCCGGGGGGCTCAACTATGGCTACACCTTC	CATSRGAGGLNYGYTF
TRBD1	TRBV2	TRBJ2-7	.	TGTGCCAGCAACGTGAGAAAGGGAGGGGACAGGGGTTACGAGCAGTACTTC	CASNVRKGGDRGYEQYF
TRBD1	TRBV28	TRBJ1-1	.	TGTGCCAGCAGCCGACAGGGTAGCAATGAAGCTTTCTTT	CASSRQGSNEAFF
TRBD1	TRBV11-2	TRBJ2-5	few	TGTGCCAGCAGCACGGGACAGGGGTTTGGTGAGACCCAGTACTTC	CASSTGQGFGETQYF
TRBD1	TRBV7-2	TRBJ1-1	.	TGTGCCAGCAGCTTAGCGGGGTCTGGACAGGGGGAGAGGAACACTGAAGCTTTCTTT	CASSLAGSGQGERNTEAFF
TRBD2	TRBV6-1	TRBJ2-1	.	TGTGCCAGCAGTGAAGCGCGGACTAGCGGGAATTACGATGAGCAGTTCTTC	CASSEARTSGNYDEQFF
.	TRBV11-2	TRBJ1-5	.	TGTGCCAGCAGCTTGGGGGGGACTTCCAATCAGCCCCAGCATTTT	CASSLGGTSNQPQHF
TRBD2	TRBV5-1	TRBJ2-1	.	TGCGCCAGCAGTACCGCTAGCGGGGGCAATGAGCAGTTCTTC	CASSTASGGNEQFF
.	TRBV7-9	TRBJ2-1	.	TGTTCCAGCAGCTTTTCGGCGGGATTATACAATGAGCAGTTCTTC	CSSSFSAGLYNEQFF
TRBD1	TRBV28	TRBJ1-6	.	TGTGCCAGCAGGGATCGGACAGGGTTTGGGAATTCACCCCTCCACTTT	CASRDRTGFGNSPLHF
TRBD2	TRBV4-2	TRBJ2-7	once	TGTGCCAGCAGCCAAGATCGAACGGGGGGGCGATACGAGCAGTACTTC	CASSQDRTGGRYEQYF
.	TRBV6-5	TRBJ1-1	.	TGTGCCAGCAGTTACCGGGGGTGGGACGAAGCTTTCTTT	CASSYRGWDEAFF
.	TRBV19	TRBJ2-1	.	TGTGCCAGTAGTGTATCCCTAGTCTACAATGAGCAGTTCTTC	CASSVSLVYNEQFF
.	TRBV7-9	TRBJ2-1	.	TGTGCCAGCAGCTTGGAGCGCTACAATGAGCAGTTCTTC	CASSLERYNEQFF
.	TRBV28	TRBJ2-6	.	TGTGCCAGCAGTTTACCCCACTCTGGGGCCAACGTCCTGACTTTC	CASSLPHSGANVLTF
TRBD2	TRBV2	TRBJ2-7	.	TGTGCCAGCAGTGACCCTAGCGGAGAACACTACGAGCAGTACTTC	CASSDPSGEHYEQYF
TRBD1	TRBV7-9	TRBJ1-3	.	TGTGCCAGCAGCGCAGGACAGGGGGGCTCTGGAAACACCATATATTTT	CASSAGQGGSGNTIYF
.	TRBV4-2	TRBJ2-3	few	TGTGCCAGCAGCCCTACTTTCCGGGATTCCCGCACAGATACGCAGTATTTT	CASSPTFRDSRTDTQYF
TRBD1	TRBV28	TRBJ1-4	few	TGTGCCAGCAGTTTAGGGACAGGACCTAATGAAAAACTGTTTTTT	CASSLGTGPNEKLFF
TRBD1	TRBV28	TRBJ1-2	.	TGTGCCAGCAGTTTGGGACAGGGAGGTTATGGCTACACCTTC	CASSLGQGGYGYTF
.	TRBV28	TRBJ1-1	.	TGTGCCAGCAGTTTACGGGGTACATTGAACACTGAAGCTTTCTTT	CASSLRGTLNTEAFF
TRBD2	TRBV7-2	TRBJ2-1	.	TGTGCCAGCATCGCCGGGACTAGCCCTTTCAATGAGCAGTTCTTC	CASIAGTSPFNEQFF
TRBD1	TRBV11-2	TRBJ2-2	.	TGTGCCAGCAGCACCGGACAGGGGGCATGGTCTAGGGACACCGGGGAGCTGTTTTTT	CASSTGQGAWSRDTGELFF
TRBD1	TRBV7-2	TRBJ2-7	.	TGTGCCAGCAGTTCCCAGGGGGACGAGCAGTACTTC	CASSSQGDEQYF
.	TRBV4-3	TRBJ1-4	.	TGCGCCAGCAGCCAAGATGGGCAGCCCGATGAAAAACTGTTTTTT	CASSQDGQPDEKLFF